The 21 T cell receptor beta chains below were found in one sample sequenced in a study of blood T cell repertoires in COVID-19. TCRdb keeps only in-frame clones here, not all; method: immunoSEQ multiplex PCR. This table holds more than 300,000 clones, 80% to 95% found once. The material sequenced was PBMCs or T cells enriched from blood (not recorded which). The receptor source for this set is a woman between 40 and 55 years old who had been exposed to COVID-19.

This clone was seen just once. The chain carries TRBV2 and TRBJ1-2; D is possibly TRBD1 (6 bases). Germline CDR1 SNHLY, CDR2 FYNNEI. The CDR3 length is 12 residues. Trimming stripped 9 bases from V and 8 bases from J, with 16 bases between. DNA for the CDR3: TGTGCCAGTCTCGGGGGGGCTAGGGGCTACACCTTC. Translated: CASLGGARGYTF.

This clone appeared a single time. The chain combines TRBV6-2 or TRBV6-3 with TRBJ2-7; 14 nucleotides line up with TRBD2. The CDR3 runs to 15 residues. J gave up 4 bases and V 4 bases, and 3 bases lay outside the gene matches. Germline V lookup: CDR1 MNHEY, CDR2 SVGEGT. Here the CDR3 DNA reads TGTGCCAGCAGTTGGACTAGCGGGAGGCTTTACGAGCAGTACTTC. Translated, it gives CASSWTSGRLYEQYF.

This clone was recorded only once. The chain links TRBV6-2 or TRBV6-3 to TRBJ2-7, with a possible D match to TRBD1 (5 bases). The CDR3 is 14 residues long. The germline V gene encodes CDR1 MNHEY and CDR2 SVGEGT. Trimming left V 2 bases short and J 2 bases short, with 10 bases between. CDR3 in DNA: TGTGCCAGCAGTTACCTAACAGGACCCTACGAGCAGTACTTC. It codes for CASSYLTGPYEQYF.

The chain carries TRBV7-9 and TRBJ2-1, with 8 bases aligning to TRBD2. The CDR3 contains 18 residues. Germline CDR1 reads SEHNR; CDR2 reads FQNEAQ (reference sequence). With 0 bases clipped from V and 1 base from J, the junction kept 8 bases outside the gene matches. The CDR3 region is CASSLADVGRGSYNEQFF. The DNA for the CDR3 is TGTGCCAGCAGCTTAGCGGATGTCGGGAGGGGGTCCTACAATGAGCAGTTCTTC.

The genes are TRBV6-2 or TRBV6-3 and TRBJ1-1; D gene unclear. CDR3 length: 15 residues. V shed 4 bases and J shed 3 bases, with 15 bases lying between them. Germline loops: CDR1 MNHEY, CDR2 SVGEGT. In DNA, the CDR3 is TGTGCCAGCAGTTCCCCGGAAGGAGCCGACACTGAAGCTTTCTTT. Encoded protein: CASSSPEGADTEAFF.

The rearrangement uses TRBV11-3 and TRBJ1-1; D might be TRBD1 (5 bases). Trimming left V 6 bases short and J 6 bases short, with 17 bases between. Germline V CDR1 and CDR2: SGHNT, YENEEA. The CDR3 extends over 14 amino acids. CDR3 residues: CASSPLVIGAEAFF. CDR3 nucleotide sequence: TGTGCCAGCAGTCCCCTGGTGATAGGGGCTGAAGCTTTCTTT.

This clone was recorded once. The chain carries TRBV14 and TRBJ2-7; perhaps TRBD2 as D (5 bases). V shed 4 bases and J shed 4 bases, with 8 bases lying between them. Germline V gene data show CDR1 as SGHDN and CDR2 as FVKESK. This CDR3 is 12 amino acids long. The CDR3 region has the DNA TGTGCCAGCAGCCGGTCGGGGTACGAGCAGTACTTC. It encodes CASSRSGYEQYF.

The V call is TRBV5-1, the J call TRBJ1-1; D gene ambiguous. The CDR3 is made up of 15 amino acids. Trimming removed 2 bases from V and 0 bases from J, with 11 bases in between. Germline V lookup: CDR1 SGHRS, CDR2 YFSETQ. CDR3 DNA sequence: TGCGCCAGCAGCTTTGAGCAGGCATTGAACACTGAAGCTTTCTTT. Translation gives CASSFEQALNTEAFF.

The chain joins TRBV11-3 to TRBJ1-1, with D maybe TRBD1 (6 bases). V lost 5 bases, J lost 7 bases, and 17 bases lay in between. The CDR3 is 14 residues long. Germline-derived CDR1 and CDR2 are SGHNT and YENEEA. The chain's CDR3 is CASSPVGAPHEAFF. CDR3 DNA: TGTGCCAGCAGCCCCGTGGGGGCTCCTCATGAAGCTTTCTTT.

The gene calls are TRBV13 and TRBJ2-1; 12 nucleotides agree with TRBD2. The CDR3 runs 15 residues. J gave up 3 bases and V 4 bases, and 1 base lay outside the gene matches. From germline, CDR1 is PRHDT and CDR2 FYEKMQ (reference sequence). CDR3 in DNA: TGTGCCAGCAGCTCGACTAGCGGGAGCTACAATGAGCAGTTCTTC. Amino acid sequence: CASSSTSGSYNEQFF.

The rearrangement uses TRBV7-9 and TRBJ1-2; D perhaps matches TRBD1 (6 bases). Germline CDR1 SEHNR, CDR2 FQNEAQ (reference sequence). V was cut by 3 bases and J by 8 bases, with 13 bases left in between. CDR3 length equals 13 residues. The CDR3 DNA sequence: TGTGCCAGCAGCTTTAGAGGGGGTCGCGGCTACACCTTC. It specifies CASSFRGGRGYTF.

With regard to this clone: The junction departs from germline at one end; a sequencing error may be responsible. This chain connects TRBV7-7 to TRBJ2-1; TRBD1 is a possible D gene (6 bases). Looked up from germline, CDR1 is SSHAT and CDR2 is FNYEAQ (reference sequence). The CDR3 spans 15 residues. CDR3 in amino acids: CASSAEVRGYNEQFF. The CDR3 nucleotides read TGTGCTAGCAGCGCCGAGGTCAGGGGCTACAATGAGCAGTTCTTC.

The chain couples TRBV12-3 or TRBV12-4 to TRBJ1-5; tentative D call: TRBD1 (6 bases). This CDR3 contains 12 residues. Trimming took off 5 bases at V and 11 bases at J, with 13 bases between the two ends. CDR3 sequence: CASSDRFGSQHF. CDR3 coding DNA: TGTGCCAGCAGTGACAGGTTTGGGTCCCAGCATTTT.

V gene TRBV9 combines with J gene TRBJ2-5; 7 positions agree with TRBD2. V was pared by 1 base and J by 4 bases, with 10 bases of the junction left unmatched. This CDR3 has 16 residues. Germline V CDR1 and CDR2: SGDLS, YYNGEE. Here the CDR3 DNA reads TGTGCCAGCAGCGTACACGGACTAGGACTTCGAGAGACCCAGTACTTC. Protein: CASSVHGLGLRETQYF.

As to this clone: Sequence at one end of the junction differs from germline and may be a read error. The chain recombines TRBV2 with TRBJ1-2, with TRBD1 matching 9 bases. Germline-derived CDR1 and CDR2 are SNHLY and FYNNEI. CDR3 length: 13 amino acids. For the CDR3, the DNA is TGTGCCAGCAGTGAAAGCGACAGGGGGTTATTAATTTTC. Its protein product is CASSESDRGLLIF.

This chain connects TRBV6-5 to TRBJ2-1, with TRBD1 matching 10 bases. The CDR3 spans 14 residues. The V and J ends lost 6 bases and 5 bases, in that order; junction bases with no gene match: 4. Looked up from germline, CDR1 is MNHEY and CDR2 is SVGAGI. CDR3 DNA sequence: TGTGCCAGCAGCCGCGGGACAGGGGACAATGAGCAGTTCTTC. Translation gives CASSRGTGDNEQFF.

V and J are TRBV7-8 and TRBJ2-1, with D uncertain. This CDR3 contains 15 residues. The V and J ends lost 2 bases and 0 bases respectively, with 8 bases between them. Germline V lookup: CDR1 SGHVS, CDR2 FQNEAQ. CDR3 bases: TGTGCCAGCAGCTTAAAGAAGAGCTCCTACAATGAGCAGTTCTTC. It yields the protein CASSLKKSSYNEQFF.

This clone was seen only once. The gene calls are TRBV7-6 and TRBJ2-7; D unclear. Trimming cost V 2 bases and J 2 bases, with 7 bases left between them. Germline V gene data show CDR1 as SGHVS and CDR2 as FNYEAQ. The CDR3 is 13 amino acids. The DNA of the CDR3 is TGTGCCAGCAGCTTATCTCCAGCCTACGAGCAGTACTTC. Protein: CASSLSPAYEQYF.

V gene TRBV7-2 combines with J gene TRBJ2-5; tentative D call: TRBD2 (7 bases). Deletions cut 0 bases from V and 5 bases from J, with 13 bases between. The CDR3 has 15 amino acids. Germline assignment: CDR1 SGHTA and CDR2 FQGNSA. As DNA, the CDR3 is TGTGCCAGCAGCTTAGCGGGGGGGGCCGGTGAGACCCAGTACTTC. Translated: CASSLAGGAGETQYF.

The gene calls are TRBV29-1 and TRBJ1-2, with D possibly matching TRBD1 (5 bases). The CDR3 totals 13 residues. CDR1 SQVTM and CDR2 ANQGSEA come from the germline V gene. V was pared by 7 bases and J by 1 base, with 13 bases between. The CDR3 DNA follows: TGCAGCGGGGGGAGCGGGAATAACTATGGCTACACCTTC. The encoded protein is CSGGSGNNYGYTF.

The V call is TRBV6-5, the J call TRBJ2-5; TRBD2 agrees at 8 bases. J gave up 4 bases and V 0 bases, and 4 bases lay outside the gene matches. From germline, CDR1 is MNHEY and CDR2 SVGAGI. The CDR3 has 15 residues. The CDR3 DNA sequence: TGTGCCAGCAGTTACTCGAGGACTAGCCGAGAGACCCAGTACTTC. Amino acid sequence: CASSYSRTSRETQYF.